The 8 T cell receptor beta chains presented below share a single source sample, sequenced in a study of OX40 agonist ivuxolimab in advanced cancers. Profiling relied on immunoSEQ multiplex PCR, and the TCRdb table lists in-frame clones only, not all of them. The data show over 70,000 clones, about 93% seen once. The sequencing used CD4+ or CD8+ T cells sorted from blood, collected in a trial of the OX40 agonist ivuxolimab. These TCRs come from an adult with an advanced solid tumor such as melanoma, head and neck, liver or kidney cancer.

The chain is built from TRBV7-8 and TRBJ2-3; D is unresolved. Germline-derived CDR1 and CDR2 are SGHVS and FQNEAQ. The CDR3 loop spans 12 amino acids. The V gene lost 0 bases and the J gene lost 4 bases, with 2 bases spanning the gap. CDR3 sequence: CASSLAADTQYF. The CDR3 DNA follows: TGTGCCAGCAGCTTAGCGGCAGATACGCAGTATTTT.

This rearrangement joins TRBV28 to TRBJ2-1; TRBD1 agrees at 9 bases. This CDR3 spans 15 amino acids. From germline, CDR1 is MDHEN and CDR2 SYDVKM. V shed 2 bases and J 6 bases; nucleotides not matched to a gene: 5. The CDR3 DNA sequence: TGTGCCAGCAGTTTAAGTGACAGGGGGTTCAATGAGCAGTTCTTC. It translates to CASSLSDRGFNEQFF.

This chain links TRBV7-6 with TRBJ2-1; D unresolved. This CDR3 comprises 14 residues. The V end was cut by 1 base, the J end by 5 bases, with 9 bases between. Germline V CDR1 and CDR2: SGHVS, FNYEAQ. The CDR3 region has the DNA TGTGCCAGCAGCTTAGGGCGGATTAACAATGAGCAGTTCTTC. Protein product: CASSLGRINNEQFF.

The chain is built from TRBV5-6 and TRBJ2-1, with D tentatively TRBD2 (6 bases). The germline V gene encodes CDR1 SGHDT and CDR2 YYEEEE. The CDR3 consists of 13 residues. The V and J ends lost 0 bases and 10 bases respectively, with 11 bases between them. This chain's CDR3 is CASSLAGRGEQFF. CDR3 DNA sequence: TGTGCCAGCAGCTTGGCAGGGCGGGGCGAGCAGTTCTTC.

The chain links TRBV7-6 to TRBJ2-5, with 7 positions matching TRBD1. The ends lost 4 bases at V and 3 bases at J; junction bases unmatched: 8. This CDR3 has 15 residues. Germline V gene lookup returns CDR1 SGHVS and CDR2 FNYEAQ. CDR3 DNA sequence: TGTGCCAGCAGCTGGAGAACAGGGGTAAAAGAGACCCAGTACTTC. This translates into CASSWRTGVKETQYF.

This clone was recorded only once. This chain links TRBV7-9 with TRBJ2-5; TRBD2 matches 7 bases. This CDR3 region has 14 residues. V shed 5 bases, J shed 3 bases, and the junction held 6 bases outside the gene matches. Germline V CDR1 and CDR2: SEHNR, FQNEAQ (reference sequence). DNA of the CDR3: TGTGCCAGCAGCCCTCGTGGGGGGGAAGAGACCCAGTACTTC. It translates to CASSPRGGEETQYF.

This sequence joins TRBV6-6 and TRBJ2-3; 10 bases map to TRBD2. The CDR3 loop spans 16 amino acids. From germline, CDR1 is MNHNY and CDR2 SVGAGI (reference sequence). The V gene end was trimmed by 3 bases and the J gene end by 3 bases; junction bases not matched to a gene: 6. CDR3: CASSYLPSGGTDTQYF. The DNA of the CDR3 is TGTGCCAGCAGTTATTTGCCTAGCGGGGGAACAGATACGCAGTATTTT.

This clone was detected once. The chain employs TRBV7-8 and TRBJ1-2; D may be TRBD1 (5 bases). V was cut by 1 base and J by 2 bases, with 11 bases left in between. CDR3 length: 15 residues. CDR1 is SGHVS, CDR2 FQNEAQ, per germline. CDR3 sequence reads: CASSLGAGQNYGYTF. For the CDR3, the DNA is TGTGCCAGCAGCTTAGGGGCGGGGCAGAACTATGGCTACACCTTC. Full variable domain (missing parts from reference TRBV7-8 and TRBJ1-2): GAGVSQSPRYKVAKRGQDVALRCDPISGHVSLFWYQQALGQGPEFLTYFQNEAQLDKSGLPSDRFFAERPEGSVSTLKIQRTQQEDSAVYLCASSLGAGQNYGYTFGSGTRLTVV.